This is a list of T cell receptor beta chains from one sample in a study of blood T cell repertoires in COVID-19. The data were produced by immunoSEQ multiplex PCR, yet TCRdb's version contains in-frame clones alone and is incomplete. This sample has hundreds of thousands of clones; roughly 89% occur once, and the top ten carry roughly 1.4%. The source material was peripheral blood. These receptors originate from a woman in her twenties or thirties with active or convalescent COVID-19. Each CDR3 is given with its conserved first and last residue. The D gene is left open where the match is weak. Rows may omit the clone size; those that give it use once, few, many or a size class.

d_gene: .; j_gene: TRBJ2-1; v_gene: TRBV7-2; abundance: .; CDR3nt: TGTGCCAGCAGCTACCAGACAGGCTACAATGAGCAGTTCTTC; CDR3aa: CASSYQTGYNEQFF
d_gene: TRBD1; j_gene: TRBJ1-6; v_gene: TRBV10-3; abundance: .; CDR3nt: TGTGCCATCAGTTGGGGAGGTTCCGACAGGGACGCTCCCCTCCACTTT; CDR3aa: CAISWGGSDRDAPLHF
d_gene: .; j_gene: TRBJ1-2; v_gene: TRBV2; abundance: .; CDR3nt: TGTGCCAGCAGACCCCGGGGGGGGGAATGGTATGGCTACACCTTC; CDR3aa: CASRPRGGEWYGYTF
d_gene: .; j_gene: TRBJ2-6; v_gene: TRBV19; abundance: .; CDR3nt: TGTGCCAGTAGAGCAAGAGGCTCTGGGGCCAACGTCCTGACTTTC; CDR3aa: CASRARGSGANVLTF
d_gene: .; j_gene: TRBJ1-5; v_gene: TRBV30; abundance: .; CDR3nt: TGTGCCTGGAGTGTTATGGGGGGGGATCAGCCCCAGCATTTT; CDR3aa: CAWSVMGGDQPQHF
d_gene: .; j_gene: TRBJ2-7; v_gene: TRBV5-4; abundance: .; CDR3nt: TGTGCCAGCAGCTTGGACACCTACGAGCAGTACTTC; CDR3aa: CASSLDTYEQYF
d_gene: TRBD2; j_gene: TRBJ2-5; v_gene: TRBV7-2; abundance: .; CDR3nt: TGTGCCAGCAGCGAACTAGCGGGAGGGCCGGAGACCCAGTACTTC; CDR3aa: CASSELAGGPETQYF
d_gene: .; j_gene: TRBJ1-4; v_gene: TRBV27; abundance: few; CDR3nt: TGTGCCAGCAGTATCCAGGGTGGTGAAAAACTGTTTTTT; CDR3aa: CASSIQGGEKLFF
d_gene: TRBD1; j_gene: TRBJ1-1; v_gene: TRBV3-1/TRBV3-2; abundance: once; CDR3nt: TGTGCCAGCAGCCGGGGACAGGCGAACACTGAAGCTTTCTTT; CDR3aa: CASSRGQANTEAFF
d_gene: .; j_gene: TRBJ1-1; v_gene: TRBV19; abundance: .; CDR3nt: TGTGCCAGTACGCCAGGGCCGAGCACTGAAGCTTTCTTT; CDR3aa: CASTPGPSTEAFF
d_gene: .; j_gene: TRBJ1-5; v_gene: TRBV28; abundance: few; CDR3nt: TGTGCCAGCAGTTCAGATCAGCCCCAGCATTTT; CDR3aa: CASSSDQPQHF
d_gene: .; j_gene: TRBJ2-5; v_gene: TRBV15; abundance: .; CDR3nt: TGTGCCACCAGCAGAGATCCCTCAGAGACCCAGTACTTC; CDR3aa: CATSRDPSETQYF
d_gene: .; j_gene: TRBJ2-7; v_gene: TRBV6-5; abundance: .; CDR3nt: TGTGCCAGCAGTTACGGGGCAGGGAACTACGAGCAGTACTTC; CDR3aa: CASSYGAGNYEQYF
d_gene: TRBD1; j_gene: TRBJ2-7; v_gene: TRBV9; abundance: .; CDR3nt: TGTGCCAGCAGCCCCCGGGACAGGGACTCCTACGAGCAGTACTTC; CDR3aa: CASSPRDRDSYEQYF
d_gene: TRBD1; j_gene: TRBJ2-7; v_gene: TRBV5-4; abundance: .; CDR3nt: TGTGCCAGCAGCTTGGACAGGGGTTACGAGCAGTACTTC; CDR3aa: CASSLDRGYEQYF
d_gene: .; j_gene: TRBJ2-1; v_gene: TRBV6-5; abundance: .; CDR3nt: TGTGCCAGCAGTTCCCGGAGTGGGAATGAGCAGTTCTTC; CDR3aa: CASSSRSGNEQFF
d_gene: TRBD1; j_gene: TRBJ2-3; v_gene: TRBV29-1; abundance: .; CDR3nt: TGCAGCTGTGGGGGACAGGGAGCGGCAGATACGCAGTATTTT; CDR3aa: CSCGGQGAADTQYF